This TCR beta chain was recovered during a study of OX40 agonist ivuxolimab in advanced cancers. Study as a whole: Patients were dosed intravenously with ivuxolimab at 0.01 to 10 mg/kg every 2 weeks.

As regards this clone: Antigen specificity is unknown.

This CDR3 contains 14 residues. Trimming left V 5 bases short and J 1 base short, with 11 bases between. Germline CDR1 SGHTA, CDR2 FQGNSA. Study-level points and caveats: Expanded clones were, on average, more numerous among CD8+ T cells than CD4+. Researchers did not determine the expanded peripheral T cells' antigen specificity.

Here immunoSEQ multiplex PCR was the method, and the copy in TCRdb shows in-frame clones only, minus some. The sample carries about 84,000 clones, about four fifths recorded once. The receptor comes from an adult with an advanced solid tumor such as melanoma, head and neck, liver or kidney cancer. The rearrangement joins TRBV7-2 to TRBJ1-1; a weak D match, TRBD1 (5 bases). Sample: CD4+ or CD8+ T cells sorted from blood, taken in a trial of the OX40 agonist ivuxolimab. The chain's CDR3 is CASSSYQGNTEAFF. CDR3 DNA sequence: TGTGCCAGCAGCAGTTATCAGGGGAACACTGAAGCTTTCTTT.